The 20 T cell receptor beta chains reported below all come from one sample, sequenced in a study of T cells in localized non-small cell lung cancer. Libraries were prepared by immunoSEQ multiplex PCR; TCRdb keeps only in-frame clonotypes and omits some of them. The sample lists roughly 48,000 clones; approximately 77% were seen once. Here the sequenced sample was peripheral blood, taken before any cancer treatment. These receptors were taken from a man between 40 and 75 years old with stage I squamous cell lung carcinoma.

V is TRBV5-1 and J is TRBJ2-7; 8 bases are a match to TRBD2. This CDR3 contains 14 residues. V trimming: 4 bases; J trimming: 4 bases; junction bases outside the gene matches: 7. Germline-derived CDR1 and CDR2 are SGHRS and YFSETQ. The CDR3: CASSTTSGIYEQYF. The DNA of the CDR3 is TGCGCCAGCAGCACCACTAGCGGAATATACGAGCAGTACTTC.

The V call is TRBV19, the J call TRBJ1-3, with D uncertain. The CDR3 covers 14 residues. Trimming removed 3 bases from V and 4 bases from J, with 10 bases in between. Germline V CDR1 and CDR2: LNHDA, SQIVND (reference sequence). CDR3 in DNA: TGTGCCAGTAGTATCCCACAGCGAGGAAACACCATATATTTT. Its protein is CASSIPQRGNTIYF.

This chain links TRBV7-8 with TRBJ1-1; D gene unclear. CDR1 is SGHVS and CDR2 is FQNEAQ in the germline V gene. V lost 1 base, J lost 8 bases, and 11 bases lay in between. CDR3 length: 13 amino acids. The CDR3 spells CASSLEAFLEAFF. The DNA for the CDR3 is TGTGCCAGCAGCTTAGAGGCCTTCCTCGAAGCTTTCTTT.

The J gene is TRBJ1-1, the V gene TRBV6-5; D is unresolved. Trimming removed 7 bases at V and 0 bases at J, with 15 bases between. Germline CDR1 and CDR2: MNHEY and SVGAGI. This CDR3 has 15 amino acids. In DNA, the CDR3 is TGTGCCAGCATCTTTTCTAGTCGGATGAACACTGAAGCTTTCTTT. Residues: CASIFSSRMNTEAFF.

This sequence joins TRBV2 and TRBJ1-5; D perhaps matches TRBD1 (6 bases). This CDR3 comprises 13 residues. V was trimmed by 10 bases and J by 0 bases, leaving 10 bases between them. Germline CDR1 is SNHLY and CDR2 is FYNNEI. The CDR3 coding sequence is TGTGCCAACCGACAGGATAGCAATCAGCCCCAGCATTTT. Amino acids: CANRQDSNQPQHF.

The chain carries TRBV5-6 and TRBJ1-6; D not certain. The CDR3 sequence is 12 residues long. Trimming shortened V by 3 bases and J by 12 bases, and 10 bases separated the two germline ends. Germline V CDR1 and CDR2: SGHDT, YYEEEE. The CDR3 is CASSSEGRPLHF. As DNA, the CDR3 is TGTGCCAGCAGCTCCGAGGGCAGACCCCTCCACTTT.

V is TRBV7-3 and J is TRBJ2-2, with D perhaps matching TRBD1 (6 bases). V gave up 6 bases and J gave up 4 bases, with 9 bases separating them. Germline CDR1 SGHTA, CDR2 FQGTGA. The CDR3 is 13 amino acids. The CDR3 is CASRGTLTGELFF. The CDR3 DNA is TGTGCCAGCAGGGGGACACTCACCGGGGAGCTGTTTTTT.

The J gene is TRBJ1-2, the V gene TRBV18, with a weak D call TRBD1 (5 bases). Germline lookup yields CDR1 KGHSH and CDR2 LQKENI. Trimming cost V 4 bases and J 6 bases, with 18 bases left between them. The CDR3 covers 15 residues. In DNA, the CDR3 is TGTGCCAGCTCACGCGACCCAGGGTCCTACGATGGCTACACCTTC. This translates into CASSRDPGSYDGYTF.

The chain carries TRBV27 and TRBJ2-3; 11 bases match TRBD2. The CDR3 spans 15 residues. Germline trimming cut 5 bases from V and 7 bases from J; bases unmatched to any gene: 8. Germline loops: CDR1 MNHEY, CDR2 SMNVEV (reference sequence). The CDR3, as DNA: TGTGCCAGCAGTCTCCGACTAGCGGGGTGGAATACGCAGTATTTT. Amino acid sequence: CASSLRLAGWNTQYF.

The rearrangement uses TRBV4-1 and TRBJ1-3, with a possible D match to TRBD1 (6 bases). The CDR3 covers 15 residues. Germline loops: CDR1 MGHRA, CDR2 YSYEKL. V was pared by 4 bases and J by 0 bases, with 10 bases between. For the CDR3, the DNA is TGCGCCAGCAGCCCCGGACAGAGCTCTGGAAACACCATATATTTT. It is translated as CASSPGQSSGNTIYF.

The chain recombines TRBV7-2 with TRBJ1-2, with no clear D. The CDR3 loop spans 14 amino acids. Trimming cost V 5 bases and J 4 bases, with 14 bases left between them. Germline assignment: CDR1 SGHTA and CDR2 FQGNSA. The CDR3 DNA sequence: TGTGCCAGCAGCCGAGGAGGAACCCTCTATGGCTACACCTTC. This encodes CASSRGGTLYGYTF.

The chain carries TRBV28 and TRBJ2-7, with 8 bases aligning to TRBD1. V lost 2 bases, J lost 4 bases, and 7 bases stayed unmatched. The CDR3 consists of 15 residues. Germline assignment: CDR1 MDHEN and CDR2 SYDVKM. CDR3 sequence (DNA): TGTGCCAGCAGTTTAGGGACAGGCCAGTCTTACGAGCAGTACTTC. It specifies CASSLGTGQSYEQYF.

The J gene is TRBJ2-1, the V gene TRBV6-1; 12 nucleotides align to TRBD2. With 5 bases clipped from V and 6 bases from J, the junction kept 5 bases outside the gene matches. The germline CDR1 and CDR2 sequences are MNHNS and SASEGT. The CDR3 consists of 15 residues. CDR3 in amino acids: CASSLTSGGFNEQFF. The CDR3 DNA sequence: TGTGCCAGCAGTCTTACTAGCGGGGGGTTCAATGAGCAGTTCTTC.

CDR3 loop: CSADGLAGGNEQFF. The CDR3 coding sequence is TGCAGCGCCGACGGACTAGCGGGGGGTAATGAGCAGTTCTTC. The chain recombines TRBV29-1 with TRBJ2-1; 14 nucleotides line up with TRBD2. V was pared by 7 bases and J by 7 bases, with 6 bases of the junction left unmatched. Germline V lookup: CDR1 SQVTM, CDR2 ANQGSEA. CDR3 length equals 14 residues.

This clone came up a few times. V gene TRBV5-6 combines with J gene TRBJ1-2; D is ambiguous. Trimming cost V 2 bases and J 6 bases, with 14 bases left between them. Germline CDR1 SGHDT, CDR2 YYEEEE. The length of the CDR3 is 14 residues. In nucleotides, the CDR3 is TGTGCCAGCAGCTTTCCCTTGCCAACCAATGGCTACACCTTC. Translating it yields CASSFPLPTNGYTF. Together with reference TRBV5-6 and TRBJ1-2, the CDR3 gives the full variable domain: DAGVTQSPTHLIKTRGQQVTLRCSPKSGHDTVSWYQQALGQGPQFIFQYYEEEERQRGNFPDRFSGHQFPNYSSELNVNALLLGDSALYLCASSFPLPTNGYTFGSGTRLTVV.

The V gene is TRBV9, the J gene TRBJ1-1; D gene unclear. Germline V CDR1 and CDR2: SGDLS, YYNGEE. V was clipped by 0 bases and J by 0 bases, with 3 bases between them. The CDR3 contains 13 residues. CDR3 protein: CASSVALNTEAFF. DNA of the CDR3: TGTGCCAGCAGCGTAGCCCTGAACACTGAAGCTTTCTTT.

The chain couples TRBV19 to TRBJ1-2; the D gene is possibly TRBD1 (6 bases). Per germline, CDR1 LNHDA and CDR2 SQIVND (reference sequence). CDR3 length: 13 amino acids. V was cut by 4 bases and J by 2 bases, with 8 bases left in between. CDR3 DNA: TGTGCCAGTAGTAAGGACAGAAACTATGGCTACACCTTC. Translation: CASSKDRNYGYTF.

This clone was observed once. The chain joins TRBV7-8 to TRBJ2-1, with no clear D. CDR1 SGHVS and CDR2 FQNEAQ come from the germline V gene. Trimming shortened V by 2 bases and J by 8 bases, and 16 bases separated the two germline ends. This CDR3 has 15 amino acids. CDR3 sequence: CASSLKGRTVDEQFF. The CDR3 bases are TGTGCCAGCAGCTTAAAGGGCCGGACGGTGGATGAGCAGTTCTTC.

V and J are TRBV5-4 and TRBJ1-1; 8 positions match TRBD1. CDR1 and CDR2 (germline): SGHNT, YYREEE (reference sequence). With V trimmed by 4 bases and J by 4 bases, 6 bases remained unmatched. The CDR3 is 14 amino acids. The CDR3 region has the DNA TGTGCCAGCAGCGTTACAGGGGGGGGCACTGAAGCTTTCTTT. Translation: CASSVTGGGTEAFF.

The chain couples TRBV7-9 to TRBJ2-2, with 7 bases matching TRBD1. This CDR3 is built from 15 residues. Unmatched junction bases numbered 4, after V lost 6 bases and J lost 0 bases. Germline CDR1 reads SEHNR; CDR2 reads FQNEAQ (reference sequence). CDR3 sequence (DNA): TGTGCCAGCAGGGCCGGGACAGCGAACACCGGGGAGCTGTTTTTT. Translation: CASRAGTANTGELFF.